This note documents a single T cell receptor beta chain sequence. This clone's antigen is unknown. No base qualities exist here, and no much larger clone lies one base off it. The data are from a study of T cell changes during pregnancy in multiple sclerosis (dated by TCRdb to between 2019 and 2020). With respect to the entire study: Changes in the T cell repertoire over the course of pregnancy were examined in this study in women with multiple sclerosis.

The library was prepared using the immunoSEQ multiplex PCR assay. TCRdb retrieved this table from immuneACCESS and kept in-frame rearrangements only. Not all clones are present; in checked studies, unresolved V genes account for under half, and no reason is known for the remainder. Across this sample there are 40,000 to 45,000 clones, with 70% to 90% seen only once. Together, the top ten hold under 0.95% of the sample. Its CDR3 holds 15 amino acids, cysteine through phenylalanine. Of all the DNA, just the CDR3 is kept, 45 bases in frame from base 1. V is cut back by 2 bases and J by 5 bases, with 8 bases in the junction unmatched. The germline V gene gives CDR1 as KGHSH and CDR2 as LQKENI.

This specimen consisted of CD4+ T cells from peripheral blood mononuclear cells, obtained after pregnancy. This TCR came from a female donor with multiple sclerosis, enrolled in a pregnancy study. The V and J segments used are TRBV18 and TRBJ2-5, and 7 bases in between align with TRBD1. This receptor carries the CDR3 CASSPGDSSLETQYF. The DNA sequence is given as TGTGCCAGCTCACCAGGGGACAGCTCATTGGAGACCCAGTACTTC.